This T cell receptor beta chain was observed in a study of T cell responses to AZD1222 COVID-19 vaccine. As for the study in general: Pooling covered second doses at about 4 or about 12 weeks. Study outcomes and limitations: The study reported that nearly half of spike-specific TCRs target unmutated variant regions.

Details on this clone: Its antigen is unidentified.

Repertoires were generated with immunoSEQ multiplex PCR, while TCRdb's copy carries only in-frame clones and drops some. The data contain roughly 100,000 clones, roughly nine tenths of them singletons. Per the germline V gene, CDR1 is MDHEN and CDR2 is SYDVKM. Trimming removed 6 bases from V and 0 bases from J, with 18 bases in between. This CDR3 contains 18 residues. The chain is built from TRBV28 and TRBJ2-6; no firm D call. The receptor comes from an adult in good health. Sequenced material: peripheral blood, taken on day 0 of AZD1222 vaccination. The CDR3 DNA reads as TGTGCCAGCAGCCCTCCACTGGGTGTGAACTCTGGGGCCAACGTCCTGACTTTC. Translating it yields CASSPPLGVNSGANVLTF.